The T cell receptor (beta chain) described here comes from a study of OX40 agonist ivuxolimab in advanced cancers. Study-wide background: Ivuxolimab was administered intravenously to patients at 0.01 to 10 mg/kg every 2 weeks.

Details on this clone: Its antigen is unidentified.

Assay: immunoSEQ multiplex PCR; the TCRdb copy retains only in-frame clones and omits some. The table has under 90,000 clones, roughly 87% seen once. V shed 1 base and J shed 8 bases, with 12 bases lying between them. The CDR3 sequence is 13 residues long. CDR1 is SGHRS and CDR2 is YFSETQ in the germline V gene. The study, taken as a whole, reports: Also showing low normalized T-cell clonal expansion were some of the nonresponders.

Patients were excluded for autoimmune disease history or systemic immunosuppression. Blood sampling took place at baseline, cycle 4 day 1, and cycle 7 day 1. This receptor was taken from an adult with an advanced solid tumor such as melanoma, head and neck, liver or kidney cancer. The source was CD4+ or CD8+ T cells sorted from blood, collected in a trial of the OX40 agonist ivuxolimab. The chain carries TRBV5-1 and TRBJ1-2, with D possibly being TRBD1 (5 bases). The CDR3 region has the DNA TGCGCCAGCAGCTTGCTAGGGGTTGACGGCTACACCTTC. Translated, it gives CASSLLGVDGYTF.